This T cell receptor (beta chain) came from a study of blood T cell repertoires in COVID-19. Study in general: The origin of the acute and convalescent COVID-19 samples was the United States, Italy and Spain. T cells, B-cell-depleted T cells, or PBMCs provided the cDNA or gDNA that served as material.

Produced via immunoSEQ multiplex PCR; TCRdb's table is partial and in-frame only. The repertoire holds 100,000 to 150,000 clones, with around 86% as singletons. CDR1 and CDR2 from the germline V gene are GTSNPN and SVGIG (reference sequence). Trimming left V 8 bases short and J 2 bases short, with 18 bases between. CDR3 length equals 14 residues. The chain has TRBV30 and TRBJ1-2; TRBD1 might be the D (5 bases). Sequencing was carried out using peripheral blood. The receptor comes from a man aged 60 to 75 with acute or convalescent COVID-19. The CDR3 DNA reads TGTGCCCGGACCCTATCGGGGGGAAACTATGGCTACACCTTC. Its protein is CARTLSGGNYGYTF.